This is a list of T cell receptor beta chains from one sample in a study of blood T cell repertoires in COVID-19. Here immunoSEQ multiplex PCR was the method, and the copy in TCRdb shows in-frame clones only, minus some. The sample contains 45,000 or so clones, roughly 88% of which appear only once. Input material: peripheral blood. These receptor sequences come from a human donor in a cohort sampled during active COVID-19. Both conserved end residues are part of each CDR3. The D gene is left open where the match is weak. Clone size is not always given. Where it is, it says once, few, many or a class for expanded clones.

abundance,v_gene,j_gene,d_gene,CDR3aa,CDR3nt
.,TRBV6-5,TRBJ2-3,TRBD2,CASSRRGGTDTQYF,TGTGCCAGCAGTCGGCGGGGGGGCACAGATACGCAGTATTTT
.,TRBV20-1,TRBJ2-5,TRBD1,CSASGTATQYF,TGCAGTGCTAGCGGGACAGCCACCCAGTACTTC
.,TRBV27,TRBJ2-3,.,CASSLARGDTQYF,TGTGCCAGCAGTTTAGCCCGAGGGGATACGCAGTATTTT
.,TRBV7-2,TRBJ1-2,TRBD1,CASNARGQGFAGYTF,TGTGCCAGCAACGCACGGGGACAGGGGTTTGCTGGCTACACCTTC
.,TRBV7-3,TRBJ2-1,.,CASSLGLQGNEQFF,TGTGCCAGCAGCTTAGGTCTCCAGGGGAATGAGCAGTTCTTC
.,TRBV3-1/TRBV3-2,TRBJ1-5,.,CASSLGGGARQPQHF,TGTGCCAGCAGCCTGGGAGGAGGGGCCAGGCAGCCCCAGCATTTT
.,TRBV13,TRBJ2-3,TRBD2,CASSLRRGGSSTDTQYF,TGTGCCAGCAGCTTAAGGCGGGGGGGGTCTAGCACAGATACGCAGTATTTT
few,TRBV27,TRBJ1-2,.,CASSLTPGRGGYTF,TGTGCCAGCAGTTTAACCCCGGGGAGAGGGGGCTACACCTTC
.,TRBV7-8,TRBJ2-5,.,CASSLNLGETQYF,TGTGCCAGCAGCCTAAATCTAGGCGAGACCCAGTACTTC
.,TRBV7-9,TRBJ1-1,TRBD1,CASSSGQGDTEAFF,TGTGCCAGCAGCTCGGGACAGGGGGACACTGAAGCTTTCTTT
.,TRBV6-2/TRBV6-3,TRBJ2-7,.,CASSSPRAAGSYEQYF,TGTGCCAGCAGCTCCCCCAGAGCTGCAGGATCCTACGAGCAGTACTTC
.,TRBV6-2/TRBV6-3,TRBJ2-1,TRBD2,CASTPGLAGVPSYNEQFF,TGTGCCAGCACCCCGGGACTAGCGGGAGTGCCTTCCTACAATGAGCAGTTCTTC
.,TRBV7-9,TRBJ2-1,TRBD1,CASRPKRQGYNEQFF,TGTGCCAGCAGACCCAAGCGACAGGGTTACAATGAGCAGTTCTTC
few,TRBV5-1,TRBJ2-6,.,CASSDGDISSGANVLTF,TGCGCCAGCAGCGACGGGGACATAAGCTCTGGGGCCAACGTCCTGACTTTC